The clone carrying this T cell receptor beta chain was recorded at least ten times. The antigen remains undetermined. The data belong to a study of identical twins. Findings and caveats of the study: Twins' surplus sharing was weaker for beta out-of-frame sequences. Twin-shared out-of-frame alpha sequences were enriched for low generation probability.

TCRdb used MiXCR to reprocess the 5' RACE reads, holding one entry per CDR3 protein. The table includes a few hundred thousand distinct CDR3 sequences, around a sixth detected once. The CDR3 runs to 11 residues. Germline-derived CDR1 and CDR2 are DFQATT and SNEGSKA (reference sequence). Unmatched junction bases numbered 1, after V lost 3 bases and J lost 6 bases. Everyone who donated was a healthy Caucasian. The clonotype originates from a middle-aged man in good health. Sequencing was performed on naive T cells sorted from blood. The gene calls are TRBV20-1 and TRBJ2-7, with 8 bases fitting TRBD1. The CDR3 protein is CSARTGVEQYF. In DNA, the CDR3 is TGCAGTGCTAGGACAGGGGTCGAGCAGTACTTC.